These 4 T cell receptor beta chains were sequenced from one sample in a study of PD-L1 blockade in urothelial cancer. Sequenced by immunoSEQ multiplex PCR; TCRdb stores in-frame clones only, minus some. The top ten hold roughly 18% of the sample, which has about 37,000 clones, over 75% seen once. The sample was PBMCs, taken around atezolizumab (anti-PD-L1) treatment. The origin of the receptors is a man in his 60s with urothelial cancer.

This sequence joins TRBV27 and TRBJ2-7; maybe TRBD2 (5 bases). The CDR3 length is 13 residues. V was pared by 3 bases and J by 7 bases, with 13 bases between. Per the germline V gene, CDR1 is MNHEY and CDR2 is SMNVEV (reference sequence). CDR3 residues: CASSLWPTGEQYF. The CDR3, as DNA: TGTGCCAGCAGTTTGTGGCCCACGGGGGAGCAGTACTTC.

The chain combines TRBV6-1 with TRBJ2-7; a weak D match, TRBD1 (6 bases). Germline CDR1 is MNHNS and CDR2 is SASEGT. Trimming took off 6 bases at V and 3 bases at J, with 12 bases between the two ends. This CDR3 spans 13 amino acids. The DNA of the CDR3 is TGTGCCAGCAGAAGATCAGGGGACTACGAGCAGTACTTC. Encoded protein: CASRRSGDYEQYF.

The chain combines TRBV5-1 with TRBJ2-5, with a weak D call TRBD2 (6 bases). Germline CDR1 SGHRS, CDR2 YFSETQ. V lost 2 bases and J 0 bases, leaving 26 bases between the germline ends. The CDR3 is made up of 20 amino acids. This chain's CDR3 is CASSFYPMAGRREYQETQYF. The CDR3 nucleotides are TGCGCCAGCAGCTTTTATCCTATGGCGGGGAGGCGCGAGTACCAAGAGACCCAGTACTTC.

V gene TRBV20-1 combines with J gene TRBJ1-4; D is uncertain. In germline, CDR1 is DFQATT, CDR2 SNEGSKA (reference sequence). The V end lost 3 bases, the J end lost 8 bases, and 7 bases lay between the germline ends. The CDR3 is 11 amino acids. The CDR3 bases are TGCAGTGCTAGGTGGGCGGAAAAACTGTTTTTT. Its translation: CSARWAEKLFF.